This TCR beta chain was profiled in a study of control samples from healthy donors and cancer patients. By share, this clone counts as large (0.1 to 1%). Trimming stripped 7 bases from V and 0 bases from J, with 10 bases between. Germline CDR1 reads LNHDA; CDR2 reads SQIVND (reference sequence). CDR3 size: 14 residues. The assay was immunoSEQ multiplex PCR, and TCRdb's table has in-frame clones only and misses some. Among fewer than 100,000 clones, around 80% were seen once, and the ten largest hold about 9.2%. What was sequenced was blood. The TCR comes from a woman aged 55-69 years in good health. The chain links TRBV19 to TRBJ1-3; D is unclear. The CDR3 nucleotides read TGTGCCAGTAAAAGTGGGAGCTCTGGAAACACCATATATTTT. Protein product: CASKSGSSGNTIYF.